This T cell receptor beta chain was sequenced for a study of CD8+CD57+ T cells in acquired aplastic anemia. Turning to the study itself: DNA recovered from sorted CD4+ and CD8+ cells had a mean of approximately 3.2 ug.

Study-wide results and caveats: In common between the patients and the controls were approximately 28 CD8+ CDR3 sequences.

According to the study, genomic DNA was the template for TCR beta VDJ and CDR3 profiling. One entry per CDR3 protein, called by TCRdb with MiXCR from the reads. The repertoire consists of some 150,000 distinct CDR3 sequences, with 70% to 80% occurring once and the leading ten covering approximately 50%. An expansion of CD8+CD57+ cells by flow cytometry had been shown in patients chosen for sequencing. Looked up from germline, CDR1 is SGDLS and CDR2 is YYNGEE. V was clipped by 4 bases and J by 4 bases, with 14 bases between them. This CDR3 comprises 14 residues. A remark on this clonotype: The antigen remains unidentified.

V and J are TRBV9 and TRBJ1-2, with D maybe TRBD1 (5 bases). The sample consisted of sorted CD4+, CD8+, or CD8+CD57+ T cells (not recorded which) from PBMCs. This receptor was identified in a human donor with aplastic anemia. The CDR3 DNA is TGTGCCAGCAGCCCAACTGGGGGGAGCTATGGCTACACCTTC. Its translation is CASSPTGGSYGYTF.